A selection of T cell receptor beta chains follows, all from one sample in a study of blood T cell repertoires in COVID-19. Clones were sequenced by immunoSEQ multiplex PCR, and TCRdb holds only the in-frame ones, with some missing. The table includes about 380,000 clones, roughly 85% detected once. Sample: peripheral blood. Receptor source: a young woman with acute or convalescent COVID-19. The CDR3 runs from the conserved cysteine through the conserved F or W.

V gene | CDR3 protein
TRBV21-1 | CASKATRREPQHF
TRBV6-5 | CASSSASGQETQYF
TRBV6-5 | CASSPRLAGPYEQYF
TRBV7-2 | CASSLGQSNQPQHF
TRBV5-5 | CASSKPPGTVTYEQYF
TRBV10-3 | CATEDEGTGGSEAFF
TRBV6-5 | CASRLSASPYEQYF
TRBV2 | CASSDLRTYEQYF
TRBV5-1 | CASSFLDIPGAQYF
TRBV2 | CASRPGGLEATYEQYF
TRBV5-1 | CASSKGTSVGGDIQYF
TRBV28 | CASSQTGYNQPQHF
TRBV25-1 | CASGGGTSSYEQYF
TRBV10-2 | CASAAGQVGNQPQHF
TRBV6-5 | CASRRDRTNQPQHF
TRBV5-4 | CASSLFFGGLGEAFF
TRBV6-5 | CASSLGGGGQGLEYF
TRBV12-3/TRBV12-4 | CASSVQGKGEQYF
TRBV24-1 | CATSDRTGVDYNEQFF
TRBV6-1 | CASSELGDTAYNSPLHF
TRBV18 | CASSPGQGGLQYF
TRBV24-1 | CATSDGGGDGTNEKLFF
TRBV28 | CASSLRQSNQPQHF
TRBV10-2 | CASSGGGQGNAFF
TRBV5-6 | CASSLGDRYTGELFF
TRBV30 | CAWSVTANTEAFF
TRBV27 | CASTAGTGPDQPQHF